A single sample is the source of the 26 T cell receptor beta chains below, sequenced in a study of graft-versus-host responses after intestinal transplantation. Sequencing was performed with immunoSEQ multiplex PCR; in TCRdb, only in-frame clones are kept and a portion is missing. The top ten hold roughly 10% of the sample, which has about 20,000 clones, 86% seen once. The specimen comprised PBMCs, sampled 220 to 240 days after intestinal transplant. These receptors were obtained from a human patient who received an intestinal transplant, so some T cells may come from the graft donor.

CDR3 nucleotides: TGCGCCAGCAGCATAACAATTCGTGGAGGGGGAGGTACTGAAGCTTTCTTT. Translation gives CASSITIRGGGGTEAFF. The rearrangement joins TRBV4-1 to TRBJ1-1; TRBD1 might be the D (6 bases). The CDR3 totals 17 residues. The germline gives CDR1 MGHRA, CDR2 YSYEKL. Trimming shortened V by 5 bases and J by 5 bases, and 24 bases separated the two germline ends.

The CDR3 region has the DNA TGTGCCAGCAGCAAGACCTCCCGGGACATCCTTACTGAAGCTTTCTTT. This sequence encodes CASSKTSRDILTEAFF. This rearrangement joins TRBV9 to TRBJ1-1; D is perhaps TRBD1 (6 bases). This CDR3 spans 16 amino acids. Trimming left V 4 bases short and J 5 bases short, with 21 bases between. The germline V gene encodes CDR1 SGDLS and CDR2 YYNGEE. The variable domain in full, with the rest retrieved from reference TRBV9 and TRBJ1-1, is DSGVTQTPKHLITATGQRVTLRCSPRSGDLSVYWYQQSLDQGLQFLIQYYNGEERAKGNILERFSAQQFPDLHSELNLSSLELGDSALYFCASSKTSRDILTEAFFGQGTRLTVV.

The chain has TRBV11-2 and TRBJ1-4; D is ambiguous. Trimming took 2 bases from V and 4 from J, leaving 8 bases between them. Germline assignment: CDR1 SGHAT and CDR2 FQNNGV. The CDR3 is made up of 14 amino acids. CDR3 bases: TGTGCCAGCAGCTTAAGCCTGTATAATGAAAAACTGTTTTTT. This encodes CASSLSLYNEKLFF.

The chain links TRBV6-6 to TRBJ2-5; 12 bases are a match to TRBD1. Germline V gene lookup returns CDR1 MNHNY and CDR2 SVGAGI (reference sequence). This CDR3 is 16 amino acids long. V was pared by 6 bases and J by 4 bases, with 9 bases of the junction left unmatched. The CDR3 sequence is CASSPNRDRGRETQYF. The CDR3 DNA sequence: TGTGCCAGCAGCCCGAACCGGGACAGGGGGCGAGAGACCCAGTACTTC.

The chain joins TRBV4-2 to TRBJ1-3; the D is unclear. Germline V gene sequence: CDR1 LGHNA, CDR2 YNFKEQ. V was pared by 0 bases and J by 7 bases, with 16 bases between. The CDR3 runs to 16 residues. CDR3 in amino acids: CASSQDRGSPRNTIYF. The DNA of the CDR3 is TGTGCCAGCAGCCAAGATCGGGGTTCACCTAGGAACACCATATATTTT.

This clone occurred a few times. The rearrangement links TRBV6-5 to TRBJ2-7, with TRBD2 as a possible D gene (6 bases). V was shortened by 5 bases and J by 4 bases, with 12 bases between the two germline ends. Germline CDR1 and CDR2: MNHEY and SVGAGI. The CDR3 sequence is 13 residues long. In DNA form, the CDR3 reads TGTGCCAGCAGTCGGGACCGGGGGTACGAGCAGTACTTC. The encoded protein is CASSRDRGYEQYF.

A few counts support this clone. The V call is TRBV7-2, the J call TRBJ2-7; 12 bases match TRBD1. V lost 0 bases and J lost 7; bases outside the gene matches: 7. This CDR3 spans 16 amino acids. CDR1 and CDR2 from the germline V gene are SGHTA and FQGNSA. CDR3 amino acids: CASSLAGGQGAREQYF. The CDR3 DNA reads TGTGCCAGCAGCTTAGCGGGGGGACAGGGGGCCCGAGAGCAGTACTTC.

The chain recombines TRBV5-1 with TRBJ2-5; D not certain. Trimming took off 0 bases at V and 3 bases at J, with 6 bases between the two ends. This CDR3 contains 13 residues. Germline loops: CDR1 SGHRS, CDR2 YFSETQ. CDR3 amino acids: CASSLAWEETQYF. CDR3 DNA sequence: TGCGCCAGCAGCTTGGCCTGGGAAGAGACCCAGTACTTC.

The genes are TRBV7-9 and TRBJ1-4, with no clear D. Trimming took off 5 bases at V and 0 bases at J, with 13 bases between the two ends. Germline lookup yields CDR1 SEHNR and CDR2 FQNEAQ (reference sequence). The CDR3 length is 16 residues. CDR3 loop: CASSTTNYATNEKLFF. The CDR3 coding sequence is TGTGCCAGCAGCACCACAAATTATGCAACTAATGAAAAACTGTTTTTT.

The chain links TRBV7-9 to TRBJ1-5, with D unresolved. This CDR3 comprises 15 residues. V was clipped by 1 base and J by 0 bases, with 7 bases between them. CDR1 is SEHNR, CDR2 FQNEAQ, per germline (reference sequence). The CDR3 reads CASSLVGNSNQPQHF. The CDR3 nucleotides are TGTGCCAGCAGCTTAGTTGGGAATAGCAATCAGCCCCAGCATTTT.

The rearrangement links TRBV19 to TRBJ1-2, with a tentative D call TRBD1 (6 bases). This CDR3 is built from 13 residues. V gave up 4 bases and J gave up 4 bases, with 10 bases separating them. From germline, CDR1 is LNHDA and CDR2 SQIVND (reference sequence). The CDR3 nucleotides read TGTGCCAGTAGTACCGCAGGGGCCTATGGCTACACCTTC. This encodes CASSTAGAYGYTF.

This clone was counted a single time. The rearrangement links TRBV25-1 to TRBJ1-2; the D is unclear. Trimming left V 8 bases short and J 7 bases short, with 11 bases between. Per germline, CDR1 MGHDK and CDR2 SYGVNS. CDR3 size: 11 residues. CDR3 in amino acids: CASFEGPGYTF. The CDR3 DNA follows: TGTGCCAGCTTCGAAGGACCTGGCTACACCTTC.

The gene calls are TRBV7-2 and TRBJ2-5; 8 bases are a match to TRBD2. Germline values: CDR1 SGHTA, CDR2 FQGNSA. With V trimmed by 6 bases and J by 2 bases, 5 bases remained unmatched. The CDR3 has 14 amino acids. In nucleotides, the CDR3 is TGTGCCAGCAGTATTGGACTAGCACAAGAGACCCAGTACTTC. It is translated as CASSIGLAQETQYF.

This chain connects TRBV13 to TRBJ2-7; D is unclear. V shed 4 bases and J shed 2 bases, with 12 bases lying between them. This CDR3 spans 14 amino acids. The germline CDR1 and CDR2 sequences are PRHDT and FYEKMQ (reference sequence). The CDR3 coding sequence is TGTGCCAGCAGCTCTAGAGAAGGGACCTACGAGCAGTACTTC. It specifies CASSSREGTYEQYF.

CDR3: CARAKLWQMNTGELFF. DNA for the CDR3: TGTGCCAGGGCCAAGTTGTGGCAGATGAACACCGGGGAGCTGTTTTTT. This rearrangement joins TRBV2 to TRBJ2-2; D remains unclear. CDR1 is SNHLY and CDR2 is FYNNEI in the germline V gene. V dropped 9 bases and J dropped 1 base, with 18 bases sitting between them. This CDR3 is built from 16 residues.

This chain links TRBV6-1 with TRBJ2-5; unclear D gene. Trimming left V 3 bases short and J 3 bases short, with 14 bases between. CDR1 is MNHNS and CDR2 is SASEGT in the germline V gene. This CDR3 has 15 residues. The DNA of the CDR3 is TGTGCCAGCAGTGATCTGTCGCTAGTGGAAGAGACCCAGTACTTC. Its translation is CASSDLSLVEETQYF.

The chain couples TRBV4-1 to TRBJ1-4; weak D call: TRBD1 (6 bases). CDR3 length: 14 residues. Trimming removed 3 bases at V and 8 bases at J, with 13 bases between. The germline gives CDR1 MGHRA, CDR2 YSYEKL. The CDR3 coding sequence is TGCGCCAGCAGCCAGGCCCCAGGGGACGAAAAACTGTTTTTT. Its translation is CASSQAPGDEKLFF.

The chain employs TRBV13 and TRBJ2-7; D gene unclear. V lost 4 bases, J lost 0 bases, and 10 bases lay in between. Germline loops: CDR1 PRHDT, CDR2 FYEKMQ (reference sequence). This CDR3 is built from 14 residues. The DNA of the CDR3 is TGTGCCAGCAGCTCAGCTGCGTACTCCTACGAGCAGTACTTC. It specifies CASSSAAYSYEQYF.

This clone was seen a few times. V is TRBV5-4 and J is TRBJ2-7, with D perhaps being TRBD1 or TRBD2 (6 bases each). The CDR3 contains 16 residues. CDR1 is SGHNT and CDR2 is YYREEE in the germline V gene (reference sequence). V was pared by 3 bases and J by 6 bases, with 22 bases between. The CDR3 loop reads CASSSARGAGVGEQYF. CDR3 sequence (DNA): TGTGCCAGCAGCTCAGCGAGGGGGGCCGGGGTAGGCGAGCAGTACTTC.

The rearrangement links TRBV10-1 to TRBJ2-3; 11 nucleotides agree with TRBD2. CDR3 length: 16 residues. Germline lookup yields CDR1 WNHNN and CDR2 SYGVQD (reference sequence). V dropped 2 bases and J dropped 2; count of bases not matched to a gene: 3. The CDR3 DNA reads TGCGCCAGCAGTGAGGTAGCGGGGGGGCTCACAGATACGCAGTATTTT. It codes for CASSEVAGGLTDTQYF.

The chain combines TRBV30 with TRBJ1-4, with 8 bases fitting TRBD1. This CDR3 is 15 amino acids long. Germline V lookup: CDR1 GTSNPN, CDR2 SVGIG (reference sequence). J lost 4 bases, V lost 1 base, and 5 bases had no gene match. CDR3 bases: TGTGCCTGGAGTGGGACAGGGTTGGGTAATGAAAAACTGTTTTTT. Its protein product is CAWSGTGLGNEKLFF.

The chain uses TRBV7-2 and TRBJ2-1; a weak D match, TRBD1 (6 bases). Germline V gene sequence: CDR1 SGHTA, CDR2 FQGNSA. Trimming took 4 bases from V and 2 from J, leaving 15 bases between them. The CDR3 is 16 amino acids. The CDR3 nucleotides read TGTGCCAGCAGCTCCCCGGGCAGGGGAGCCTACAATGAGCAGTTCTTC. Translation gives CASSSPGRGAYNEQFF.

The rearrangement uses TRBV4-1 and TRBJ2-7; D gene uncertain. CDR3 length equals 13 residues. Trimming took 1 base from V and 3 from J, leaving 7 bases between them. Germline-derived CDR1 and CDR2 are MGHRA and YSYEKL. DNA of the CDR3: TGCGCCAGCAGCCAAGGGGTTTTCTACGAGCAGTACTTC. Translating gives CASSQGVFYEQYF.

The table lists this clone with a few counts. The chain is built from TRBV19 and TRBJ1-5; D not resolved. Trimming removed 6 bases from V and 6 bases from J, with 9 bases in between. The V gene's germline CDR1 is LNHDA and CDR2 SQIVND (reference sequence). The CDR3 extends over 12 amino acids. CDR3 DNA: TGTGCCAGTAGAGCAACGGGTCAGCCCCAGCATTTT. Translating gives CASRATGQPQHF.

This chain uses TRBV6-1 with TRBJ1-4, with D possibly being TRBD1 (6 bases). Trimming cost V 6 bases and J 5 bases, with 10 bases left between them. The CDR3 extends over 13 amino acids. Germline lookup yields CDR1 MNHNS and CDR2 SASEGT. The CDR3 DNA follows: TGTGCCAGCAGCACAACAGGGAATGAAAAACTGTTTTTT. Residues: CASSTTGNEKLFF.

J is TRBJ2-1 and V is TRBV4-1; D is possibly TRBD1 or TRBD2 (5 bases each). V lost 4 bases and J lost 5, with 24 bases in between. Germline lookup yields CDR1 MGHRA and CDR2 YSYEKL. This CDR3 has 18 residues. CDR3 sequence reads: CASSLGTYSPPLDNEQFF. For the CDR3, the DNA is TGCGCCAGCAGCCTCGGGACGTATTCGCCCCCTTTAGACAATGAGCAGTTCTTC.